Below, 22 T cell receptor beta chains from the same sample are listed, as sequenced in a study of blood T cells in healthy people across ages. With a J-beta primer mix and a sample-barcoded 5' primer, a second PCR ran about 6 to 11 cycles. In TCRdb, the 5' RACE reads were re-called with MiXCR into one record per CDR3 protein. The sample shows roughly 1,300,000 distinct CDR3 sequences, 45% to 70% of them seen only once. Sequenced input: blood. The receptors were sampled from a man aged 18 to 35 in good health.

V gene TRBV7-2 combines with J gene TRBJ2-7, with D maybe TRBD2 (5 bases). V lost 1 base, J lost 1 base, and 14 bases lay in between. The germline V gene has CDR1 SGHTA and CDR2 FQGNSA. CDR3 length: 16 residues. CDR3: CASSLDEGSWSYEQYF. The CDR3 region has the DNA TGTGCCAGCAGCTTAGATGAGGGTAGCTGGTCCTACGAGCAGTACTTC.

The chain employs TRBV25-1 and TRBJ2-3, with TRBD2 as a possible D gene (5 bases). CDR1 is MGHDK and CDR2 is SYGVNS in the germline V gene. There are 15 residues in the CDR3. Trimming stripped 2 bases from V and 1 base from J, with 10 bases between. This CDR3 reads CASSEVGVGTDTQYF. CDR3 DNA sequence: TGTGCCAGCAGTGAAGTGGGAGTGGGCACAGATACGCAGTATTTT.

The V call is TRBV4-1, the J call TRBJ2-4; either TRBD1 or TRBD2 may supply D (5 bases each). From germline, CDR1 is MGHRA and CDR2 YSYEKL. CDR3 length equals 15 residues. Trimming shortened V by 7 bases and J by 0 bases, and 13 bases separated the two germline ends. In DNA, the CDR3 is TGCGCCAGCAAAACACGGGACCTAGCCAAAAACATTCAGTACTTC. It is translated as CASKTRDLAKNIQYF.

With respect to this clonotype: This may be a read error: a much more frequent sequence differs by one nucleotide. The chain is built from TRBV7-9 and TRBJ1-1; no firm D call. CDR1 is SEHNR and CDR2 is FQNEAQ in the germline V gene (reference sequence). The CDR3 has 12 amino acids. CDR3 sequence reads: CTSSLGPQKAFF. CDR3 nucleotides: TGTACCAGCAGCTTAGGACCTCAAAAAGCTTTCTTT.

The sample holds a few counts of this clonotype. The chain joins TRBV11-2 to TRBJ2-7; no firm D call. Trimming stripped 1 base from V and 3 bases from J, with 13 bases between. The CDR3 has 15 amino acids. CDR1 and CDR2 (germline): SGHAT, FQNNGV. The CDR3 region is CASSLVGRQSYEQYF. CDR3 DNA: TGTGCCAGCAGCTTAGTGGGCAGGCAGAGCTACGAGCAGTACTTC.

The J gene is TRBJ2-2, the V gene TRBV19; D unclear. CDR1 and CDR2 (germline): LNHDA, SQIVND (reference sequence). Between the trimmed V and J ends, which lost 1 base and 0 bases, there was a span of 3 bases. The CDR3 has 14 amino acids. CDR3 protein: CASSIGTNTGELFF. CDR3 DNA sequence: TGTGCCAGTAGTATAGGGACGAACACCGGGGAGCTGTTTTTT.

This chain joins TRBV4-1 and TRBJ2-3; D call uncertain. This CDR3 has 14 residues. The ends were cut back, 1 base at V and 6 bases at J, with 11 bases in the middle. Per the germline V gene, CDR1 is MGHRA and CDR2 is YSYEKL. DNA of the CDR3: TGCGCCAGCAGCCAAGGTATTGGCTGGGATACGCAGTATTTT. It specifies CASSQGIGWDTQYF.

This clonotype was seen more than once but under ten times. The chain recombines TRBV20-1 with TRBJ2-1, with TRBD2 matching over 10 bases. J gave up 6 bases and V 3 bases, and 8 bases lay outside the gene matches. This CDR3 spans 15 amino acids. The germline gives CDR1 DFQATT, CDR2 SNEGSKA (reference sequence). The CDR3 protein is CSASSGTSASNEQFF. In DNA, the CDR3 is TGCAGTGCTAGTTCCGGGACTAGCGCCAGCAATGAGCAGTTCTTC.

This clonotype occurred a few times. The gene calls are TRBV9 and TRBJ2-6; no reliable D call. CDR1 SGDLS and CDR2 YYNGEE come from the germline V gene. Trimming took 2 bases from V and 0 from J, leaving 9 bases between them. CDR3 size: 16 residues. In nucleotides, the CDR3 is TGTGCCAGCAGCGTCGGCAGCTTCTCTGGGGCCAACGTCCTGACTTTC. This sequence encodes CASSVGSFSGANVLTF.

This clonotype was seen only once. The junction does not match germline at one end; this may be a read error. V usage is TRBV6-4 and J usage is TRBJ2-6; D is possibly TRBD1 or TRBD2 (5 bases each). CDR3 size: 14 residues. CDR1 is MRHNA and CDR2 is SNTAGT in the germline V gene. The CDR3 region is CASSDGSGASVLTF. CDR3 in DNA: TGTGCCAGCAGTGACGGGAGTGGGGCCAGCGTCCTGACTTTC.

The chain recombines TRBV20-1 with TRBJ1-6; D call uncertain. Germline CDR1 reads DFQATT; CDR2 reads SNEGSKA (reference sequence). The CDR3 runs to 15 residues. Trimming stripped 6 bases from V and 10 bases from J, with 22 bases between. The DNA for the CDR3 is TGCAGTGCCCCGAGGGCCGGATCGTCATCATCACCCCTCCACTTT. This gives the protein CSAPRAGSSSSPLHF.

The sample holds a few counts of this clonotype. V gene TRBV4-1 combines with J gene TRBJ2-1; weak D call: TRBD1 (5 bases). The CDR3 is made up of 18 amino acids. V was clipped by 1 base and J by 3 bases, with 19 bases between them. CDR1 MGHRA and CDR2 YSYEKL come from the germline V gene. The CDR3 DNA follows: TGCGCCAGCAGCCAAGGGGGCACAGGTAGGGCCATCTACAATGAGCAGTTCTTC. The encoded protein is CASSQGGTGRAIYNEQFF.

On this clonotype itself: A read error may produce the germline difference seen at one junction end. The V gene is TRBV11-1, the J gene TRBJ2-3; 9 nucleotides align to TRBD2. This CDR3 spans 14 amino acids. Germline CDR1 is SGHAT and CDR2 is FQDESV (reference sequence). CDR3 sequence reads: CASSRSGRTGTQYF. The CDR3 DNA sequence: TGTGCCAGCAGTAGGAGCGGGAGGACAGGTACGCAGTATTTT.

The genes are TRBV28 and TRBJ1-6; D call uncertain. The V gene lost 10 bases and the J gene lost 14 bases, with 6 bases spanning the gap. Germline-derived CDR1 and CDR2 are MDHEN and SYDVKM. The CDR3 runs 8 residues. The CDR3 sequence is CAIPTLHF. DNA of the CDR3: TGTGCCATACCTACCCTCCACTTT.

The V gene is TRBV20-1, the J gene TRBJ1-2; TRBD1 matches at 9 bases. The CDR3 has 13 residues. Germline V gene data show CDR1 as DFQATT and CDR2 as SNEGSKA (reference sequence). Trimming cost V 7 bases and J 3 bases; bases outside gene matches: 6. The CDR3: CSVPGQGDYGYTF. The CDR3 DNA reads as TGCAGTGTTCCGGGACAGGGAGACTATGGCTACACCTTC.

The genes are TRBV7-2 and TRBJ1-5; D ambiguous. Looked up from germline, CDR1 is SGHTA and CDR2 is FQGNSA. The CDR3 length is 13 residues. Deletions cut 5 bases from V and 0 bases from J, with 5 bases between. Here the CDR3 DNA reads TGTGCCAGCAGCCCTAATAGCAATCAGCCCCAGCATTTT. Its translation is CASSPNSNQPQHF.

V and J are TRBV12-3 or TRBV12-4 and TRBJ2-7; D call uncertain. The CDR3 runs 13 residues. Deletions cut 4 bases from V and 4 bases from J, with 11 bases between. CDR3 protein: CASSCGTEYEQYF. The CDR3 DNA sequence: TGTGCCAGCAGTTGCGGCACCGAGTACGAGCAGTACTTC.

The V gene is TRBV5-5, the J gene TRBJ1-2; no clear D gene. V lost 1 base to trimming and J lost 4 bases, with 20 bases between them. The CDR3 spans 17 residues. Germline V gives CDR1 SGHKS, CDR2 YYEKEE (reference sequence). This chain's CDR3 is CASSLPVLTGGIYGYTF. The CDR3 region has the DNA TGTGCCAGCAGCTTGCCTGTCCTTACGGGAGGGATCTATGGCTACACCTTC.

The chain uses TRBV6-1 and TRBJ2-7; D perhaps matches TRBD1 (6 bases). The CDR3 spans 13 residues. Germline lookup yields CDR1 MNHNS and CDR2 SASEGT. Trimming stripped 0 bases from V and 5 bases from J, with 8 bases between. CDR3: CASSEAPGDEQYF. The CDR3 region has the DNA TGTGCCAGCAGTGAAGCCCCAGGGGACGAGCAGTACTTC.

The CDR3 region has the DNA TGCGCCAGCAGTGACCAACTAGCGGGAAATAGACACAGAGATACGCAGTATTTT. Its protein is CASSDQLAGNRHRDTQYF. This chain connects TRBV10-2 to TRBJ2-3, with 10 positions matching TRBD2. Trimming at V came to 3 bases and at J to 5 bases, leaving 14 bases not matched to a gene. Germline assignment: CDR1 WSHSY and CDR2 SAAADI. This CDR3 has 18 residues.

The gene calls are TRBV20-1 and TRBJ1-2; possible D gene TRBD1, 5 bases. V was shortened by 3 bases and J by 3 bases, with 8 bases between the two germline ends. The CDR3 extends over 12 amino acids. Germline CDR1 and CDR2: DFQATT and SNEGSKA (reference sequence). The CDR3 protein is CSASSGHYGYTF. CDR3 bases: TGCAGTGCTAGTTCAGGGCACTATGGCTACACCTTC.

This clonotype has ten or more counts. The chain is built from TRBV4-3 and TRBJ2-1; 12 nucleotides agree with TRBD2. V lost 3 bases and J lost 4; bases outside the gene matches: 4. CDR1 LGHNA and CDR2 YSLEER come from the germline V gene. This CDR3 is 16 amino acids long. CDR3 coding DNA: TGCGCCAGCAGCCAGGAGACTAGCGGGGGATACAATGAGCAGTTCTTC. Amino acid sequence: CASSQETSGGYNEQFF.